This is a list of T cell receptor beta chains from one sample in a study of OX40 agonist ivuxolimab in advanced cancers. Assay: immunoSEQ multiplex PCR; the TCRdb copy retains only in-frame clones and omits some. Of 57,000 or so clones in the sample, around 87% were seen once. This specimen was CD4+ or CD8+ T cells sorted from blood, taken in a trial of the OX40 agonist ivuxolimab. The receptors were gathered from an adult with an advanced solid tumor such as melanoma, head and neck, liver or kidney cancer. CDR3s include the opening cysteine and the closing phenylalanine or tryptophan. A D gene is named only where the DNA matches it firmly. Expanded clones get a size class; other rows say once, few or many, or leave the size out.

d_call: .
j_call: TRBJ2-7
clone_size: .
v_call: TRBV7-8
cdr3_aa: CASSLGGQPSYEQYF
cdr3_nt: TGTGCCAGCAGCTTAGGTGGACAGCCGTCCTACGAGCAGTACTTC

d_call: .
j_call: TRBJ1-2
clone_size: .
v_call: TRBV4-1
cdr3_aa: CASRVSQGGNNYGYTF
cdr3_nt: TGCGCCAGCAGGGTATCACAGGGTGGAAATAACTATGGCTACACCTTC

d_call: .
j_call: TRBJ2-5
clone_size: once
v_call: TRBV7-7
cdr3_aa: CASSAAVWETQYF
cdr3_nt: TGTGCCAGCAGCGCTGCGGTCTGGGAGACCCAGTACTTC

d_call: TRBD2
j_call: TRBJ2-3
clone_size: .
v_call: TRBV11-3
cdr3_aa: CASSLGKLAKTDTQYF
cdr3_nt: TGTGCCAGCAGCTTAGGTAAACTAGCGAAAACAGATACGCAGTATTTT

d_call: .
j_call: TRBJ1-4
clone_size: .
v_call: TRBV27
cdr3_aa: CASSAKHRIATNEKLFF
cdr3_nt: TGTGCCAGCAGTGCGAAACACAGGATCGCAACTAATGAAAAACTGTTTTTT

d_call: TRBD1
j_call: TRBJ1-1
clone_size: .
v_call: TRBV10-3
cdr3_aa: CAISVGQLNTEAFF
cdr3_nt: TGTGCCATCAGTGTGGGACAGCTTAACACTGAAGCTTTCTTT

d_call: TRBD1
j_call: TRBJ1-2
clone_size: .
v_call: TRBV19
cdr3_aa: CASSMTQGRDGYTF
cdr3_nt: TGTGCCAGTAGTATGACACAGGGGCGGGATGGCTACACCTTC

d_call: .
j_call: TRBJ1-2
clone_size: .
v_call: TRBV28
cdr3_aa: CASSLLTAGYTF
cdr3_nt: TGTGCCAGCAGTTTACTCACGGCCGGCTACACCTTC

d_call: .
j_call: TRBJ2-2
clone_size: .
v_call: TRBV10-3
cdr3_aa: CAISPTGSGELFF
cdr3_nt: TGTGCCATCTCCCCCACGGGCTCCGGGGAGCTGTTTTTT

d_call: .
j_call: TRBJ1-6
clone_size: .
v_call: TRBV5-1
cdr3_aa: CASSPERTELSPLHF
cdr3_nt: TGCGCCAGCAGCCCCGAAAGGACGGAGTTATCACCCCTCCACTTT

d_call: .
j_call: TRBJ1-4
clone_size: .
v_call: TRBV29-1
cdr3_aa: CSVGAVGDEKLFF
cdr3_nt: TGCAGCGTTGGGGCGGTCGGCGATGAAAAACTGTTTTTT

d_call: .
j_call: TRBJ2-5
clone_size: .
v_call: TRBV5-1
cdr3_aa: CASSLAFGGQETQYF
cdr3_nt: TGCGCCAGCAGCTTGGCCTTCGGGGGACAAGAGACCCAGTACTTC

d_call: TRBD1
j_call: TRBJ2-2
clone_size: .
v_call: TRBV7-6
cdr3_aa: CASSPQGQGFTGELFF
cdr3_nt: TGTGCCAGCAGCCCTCAGGGACAGGGCTTCACCGGGGAGCTGTTTTTT

d_call: .
j_call: TRBJ1-5
clone_size: .
v_call: TRBV2
cdr3_aa: CASTLGTGNQPQHF
cdr3_nt: TGTGCCAGCACTCTCGGGACGGGGAATCAGCCCCAGCATTTT

d_call: .
j_call: TRBJ2-1
clone_size: .
v_call: TRBV18
cdr3_aa: CASSLNPVQTNYNEQFF
cdr3_nt: TGTGCCAGCTCCCTCAATCCGGTCCAGACTAACTACAATGAGCAGTTCTTC

d_call: TRBD1
j_call: TRBJ2-5
clone_size: .
v_call: TRBV19
cdr3_aa: CASSDPDREETQYF
cdr3_nt: TGTGCCAGTAGCGACCCGGACAGGGAGGAGACCCAGTACTTC

d_call: .
j_call: TRBJ1-1
clone_size: .
v_call: TRBV7-2
cdr3_aa: CASSAAGHPLTFF
cdr3_nt: TGTGCCAGCAGCGCTGCGGGACACCCATTGACTTTCTTT

d_call: .
j_call: TRBJ1-2
clone_size: .
v_call: TRBV5-5
cdr3_aa: CASSAGPTSYGYTF
cdr3_nt: TGTGCCAGCAGCGCGGGACCCACGAGCTATGGCTACACCTTC

d_call: .
j_call: TRBJ1-2
clone_size: .
v_call: TRBV18
cdr3_aa: CASSPSRATPRGYTF
cdr3_nt: TGTGCCAGCTCACCATCCCGGGCCACCCCTCGAGGCTACACCTTC